A single count supports the clone carrying this TCR beta chain. Its antigen is still unknown. Cultured CD4+ T cells had their DNA profiled by the Oncomine TCR Beta short-read assay. After culture, CD4+ T cells served as the source for genomic DNA extraction. TCRdb fed the PCR reads into MiXCR, producing one record per CDR3 protein. The sample yields thousands of distinct CDR3 sequences, 33% seen once. The sample comes from a study of vaccination and CD4 T cells after COVID-19. Study details: Investigators took post-vaccine samples a median roughly 70 days after dose two, within a range of 14 to 241. Overlapping spike peptides of SARS-CoV-2, HCoV-NL63, HCoV-OC43 and HCoV-229E were used, and cells were stimulated with them.

The V and J ends lost 4 bases and 2 bases, in that order; junction bases with no gene match: 10. The CDR3 has 18 amino acids. The germline CDR1 and CDR2 sequences are SGHTA and FQGNSA. This sample's treatment: approximately 11-day PBMC culture with coronavirus spike peptide pools or control peptides (ViraFEST assay). During the years 2011-2018, before the COVID-19 pandemic, the unexposed donor's CD4+ T cells were collected. Following expansion of antigen-specific T cells with peptide pools, ViraFEST then sequenced TCRs. V is TRBV7-2 and J is TRBJ2-1, with 11 bases matching TRBD2. The TCR was taken from a human donor in good health. Sequenced sample: CD4+ T cells from blood, cultured in vitro. In nucleotides, the CDR3 is TGTGCCAGCAGCTCCCCCGCTAGCGGGAGGAGGACCTACAATGAGCAGTTCTTC. This encodes CASSSPASGRRTYNEQFF.